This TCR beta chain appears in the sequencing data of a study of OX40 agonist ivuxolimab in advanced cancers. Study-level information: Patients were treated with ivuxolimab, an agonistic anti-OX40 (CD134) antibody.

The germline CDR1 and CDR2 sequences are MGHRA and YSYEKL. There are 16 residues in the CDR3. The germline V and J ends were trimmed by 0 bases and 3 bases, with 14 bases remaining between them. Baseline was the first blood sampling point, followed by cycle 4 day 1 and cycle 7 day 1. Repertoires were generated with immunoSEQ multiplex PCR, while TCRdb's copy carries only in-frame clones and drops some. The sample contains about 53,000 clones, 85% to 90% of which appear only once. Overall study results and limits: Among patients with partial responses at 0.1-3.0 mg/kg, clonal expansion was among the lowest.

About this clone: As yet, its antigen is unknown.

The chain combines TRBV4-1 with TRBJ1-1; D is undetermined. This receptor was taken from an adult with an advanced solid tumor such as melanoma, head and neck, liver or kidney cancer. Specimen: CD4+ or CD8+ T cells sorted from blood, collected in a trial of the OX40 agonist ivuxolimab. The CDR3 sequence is CASSQDLAAVYTEAFF. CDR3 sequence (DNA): TGCGCCAGCAGCCAAGATCTGGCAGCAGTGTACACTGAAGCTTTCTTT.